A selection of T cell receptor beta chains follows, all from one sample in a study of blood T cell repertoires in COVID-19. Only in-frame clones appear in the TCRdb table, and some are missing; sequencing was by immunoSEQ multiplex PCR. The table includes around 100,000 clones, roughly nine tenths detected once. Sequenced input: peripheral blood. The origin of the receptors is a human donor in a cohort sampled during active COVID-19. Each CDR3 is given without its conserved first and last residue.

ASSEGRGLEQPQH	TRBJ1-5	TRBV6-1
ASSFRLRGGLSYNEQF	TRBJ2-1	TRBV7-9
ASSVNTGRRYT	TRBJ1-2	TRBV5-4
ASGWTSGGENTGELF	TRBJ2-2	TRBV12-5
ASSATGDTETF	TRBJ1-1	TRBV6-5
ASSSGDRGPPDEQF	TRBJ2-1	TRBV5-4
ASSYSGGEETQY	TRBJ2-5	TRBV6-2/TRBV6-3
ASNWLGRNNQPQH	TRBJ1-5	TRBV2
ASSYSSSYGLNTQY	TRBJ2-3	TRBV6-5
ASSRAGTRTYEQY	TRBJ2-7	TRBV28
ATSDIAGLYGYT	TRBJ1-2	TRBV24-1
ASSIVGIAGLETQY	TRBJ2-5	TRBV19